The present entry profiles one TCR beta chain with its context. Source study methods: Amplification with reference gene primers provided the estimates of nucleated cell counts. Generated by immunoSEQ multiplex PCR, the TCRdb table keeps only in-frame clones and is missing some. The DNA was the basis for D and trimming; V, J and clone size are from that table. The sample contains about 180,000 clones, roughly 84% of which appear only once. The germline V gene encodes CDR1 MDHEN and CDR2 SYDVKM. Trimming stripped 1 base from V and 4 bases from J, with 4 bases between. CDR3 length: 12 amino acids. This sample was included in a study of blood T cell repertoires in COVID-19. Overall study context: Specimens from acute and convalescent COVID-19 originated in the United States, Italy and Spain. PBMCs, B-cell-depleted T cells, or T cells were the source of the cDNA or gDNA that made up the material.

The sequenced material came from peripheral blood. The chain carries TRBV28 and TRBJ1-1; D uncertain. The source is a man over 45 with active or convalescent COVID-19. The CDR3 spells CASSLSVTEAFF. The CDR3 DNA reads TGTGCCAGCAGTTTATCGGTCACTGAAGCTTTCTTT.